This TCR beta chain was obtained from a study of beta chain features in type 1 diabetes (dated 2018 in TCRdb). Describing the broader study: Mean age, gender distribution, total cell number and subset yield were not different between patients and healthy donors. A total of 90 million to 130 million sorted cells were examined across all samples, and a strong correlation was observed between cell number per subset and RNA yield. The study compared the TCRB repertoires of sorted circulating CD4+ T cell subsets in recently diagnosed type 1 diabetes patients with those in matched healthy donors. Regulatory and stem cell-like memory subsets were obtained from only 8 patients and roughly 8 healthy donors, while naive and central memory subsets were obtained from all 30 or so donors. Results the study describes overall, beyond this receptor: In all four CD4+ subsets, TCRB CDR3 length was moderately but significantly shorter in type 1 diabetes patients. The naive, central memory and regulatory TCRB repertoires appeared to resemble one another more closely among patients than among healthy donors. PCR might favor shorter templates, but patient and control samples were amplified and corrected together, so any skew would affect both groups equally. At VDJ recombination sites, type 1 diabetes patients had fewer insertions and more deleted nucleotides, which implies abnormalities in thymic rearrangement. Only small numbers of individuals were included in the HLA sub-analyses, which left unresolved whether HLA type had any influence on TCRB rearrangement. Because cDNA was sequenced instead of genomic DNA, activated cells with high expression could be over-represented, although the groups did not differ in activation or CD3 levels.

From each donor, a single peripheral blood sample of about 100 mL on average was drawn into heparinised tubes. Using a panel that included CD45RO, CCR7, CD25, CD127, CD95 and CD27, naive, central memory, regulatory and stem cell-like memory CD4+ T cells were sorted on a BD FACSAria II. Purity was above 98% for every sorted population. PBMCs were isolated immediately by Lymphoprep density gradient centrifugation and stained directly without culture. So that batch effects would be minimized, each experiment stained and sorted samples in pairs, pairing one healthy donor with one patient. The entire amount of isolated RNA was reverse transcribed using the High Capacity cDNA Reverse Transcription Kit, so the sequenced TCRB transcripts were expressed ones. Naive, central memory and regulatory T cell samples underwent deep immunoSEQ sequencing, averaging around 4 million total reads per sample. Sorted cells were lysed in RLT buffer, and RNA was extracted using DNase-treated RNeasy Micro or Mini kits according to cell number. To prevent cross-contamination, each cell subset was processed individually, whereas patient and healthy donor samples were processed jointly. The immunoSEQ multiplex PCR was used to amplify TCRB sequences from cDNA, generating 87-bp fragments that spanned the CDR3 region. Sequencing of the amplicons was performed on the Illumina HiSeq platform. The study's processing was this. Synthetic template baselines were used to correct PCR bias computationally, reads within Hamming distance 2 were collapsed, and singletons that could not be merged were discarded. Reads were aligned against IMGT to assign V, D and J genes, CDR3 length and insertions or deletions at six rearrangement sites. Clonotype counts were normalized to sorted cell number within each subset before computing true diversity and Gini coefficients with the tcR R package. Repertoire sharing was quantified using the overlap coefficient calculated on TCRB nucleotide sequences. Out-of-frame TCRB sequences from naive cells were analyzed as a proxy for the pre-selection repertoire. TCRdb obtained this table from immuneACCESS and retained in-frame rearrangements with V and J assigned. These tables miss some clones; where compared with another copy, unresolved V genes account for less than half of the shortfall, and the remainder is unexplained. V, J and clone size reflect that table, while D and trimming were determined from the DNA. The sample table lists 300,000 to 400,000 clones, approximately 13% of them with a count of one. The ten largest clones take up roughly 0.015% of the sample.

As for this clone: The target of this receptor is not known. Per-base quality was not reported, and no clone a single base away is much larger than it.

For CDR1 and CDR2, the germline V gene (reference sequence) lists MNHNY and SVGAGI. Trimming takes 7 bases off V and 9 bases off J; junction bases not matched to a gene: 10. Reading from cysteine to phenylalanine, the CDR3 counts 14 amino acids. Only CDR3 DNA is held: 42 bases, read in frame from base 1. This chain joins TRBV6-6 to TRBJ2-4; a stretch of 9 junction bases matches TRBD1. The sequence came from a woman between 18 and 29 years old with type 1 diabetes. Sequencing input: naive CD4+ T cells from blood. This specimen's cell subset or site label, per the study, means: true naive CD4+ T cells. Read as DNA, the sequence is TGTGCCAGCACCCCAGGACAGGGGTTCGGCATTCAGTACTTC. Its protein product is CASTPGQGFGIQYF.